This T cell receptor beta chain was sequenced during a study of cytotoxic CD8 clonotypes in ibrutinib-treated CLL. Study-level background: Response material was collected after a median about 12 months of treatment, range 6 to 36. Study-wide results and limits: Patients had baseline clonality above age-matched healthy donors, and this clonality moved with circulating CD8+ T-cell counts. Lymph node repertoires were not studied, and sampling times were unmatched. The clonality went up when patients responded to ibrutinib and dropped back toward baseline at progression.

Comments on this clone: What it recognizes is unknown.

Assay used: immunoSEQ multiplex PCR; TCRdb lists only in-frame clones, some missing. The repertoire includes 150,000 or so clones, more than 80% of them detected once, and 4.6% sits in the top ten. V lost 5 bases and J lost 9, with 20 bases in between. The CDR3 loop spans 15 amino acids. Germline-derived CDR1 and CDR2 are MNHEY and SVGAGI. The sequence derives from a human donor with chronic lymphocytic leukemia. Sample: PBMCs, taken after 24 months of ibrutinib treatment. The J gene is TRBJ2-1, the V gene TRBV6-5; D is possibly TRBD1 (6 bases). CDR3 nucleotide sequence: TGTGCCAGCAGTCCTAACAGGGCGGTAGGGGGTGAGCAGTTCTTC. This sequence encodes CASSPNRAVGGEQFF.